The rows below give T cell receptor beta chains drawn from one sample of a study of blood T cell repertoires in COVID-19. TCRdb's copy holds only in-frame clones and misses some; the assay was immunoSEQ multiplex PCR. The sample shows about 160,000 clones, about 92% of them seen only once. Specimen: peripheral blood. These receptors came from a woman aged 55 to 70 with COVID-19, enrolled during active disease. Each CDR3 is given with its conserved first and last residue. The D gene is left open where the match is weak. Clone size is stated in some rows and not others, as once, few, many or a class when expanded.

>-|-|TRBV23-1|TRBJ2-6
CASSLEKQDTGANVLTF
TGCGCCAGCAGTCTCGAAAAACAGGATACTGGGGCCAACGTCCTGACTTTC
>-|-|TRBV6-2/TRBV6-3|TRBJ1-5
CASRPNRADQPQHF
TGTGCCAGCAGGCCTAACAGGGCCGATCAGCCCCAGCATTTT
>-|-|TRBV18|TRBJ1-5
CASSPMMSSGSNQPQHF
TGTGCCAGCTCACCAATGATGAGTTCAGGCAGCAATCAGCCCCAGCATTTT
>-|TRBD1|TRBV18|TRBJ2-1
CASSPPVGQGSYNEQFF
TGTGCCAGCTCACCACCGGTCGGACAGGGATCCTACAATGAGCAGTTCTTC
>-|TRBD1|TRBV4-1|TRBJ2-7
CASSQARQGIDEQYF
TGCGCCAGCAGCCAAGCTCGACAGGGAATCGACGAGCAGTACTTC
>-|TRBD1|TRBV6-6|TRBJ1-5
CASSYSGQGGNQPQHF
TGTGCCAGCAGTTACTCGGGACAGGGTGGCAATCAGCCCCAGCATTTT
>-|-|TRBV5-5|TRBJ2-1
CASSRATGTYNEQFF
TGTGCCAGCAGTCGCGCGACAGGTACCTACAATGAGCAGTTCTTC
>-|TRBD1|TRBV11-1|TRBJ2-5
CASSLRGQREKTQYF
TGTGCCAGCAGCTTAAGGGGGCAGAGGGAGAAGACCCAGTACTTC
>once|-|TRBV7-2|TRBJ2-3
CASSLDQPSGTDTQYF
TGTGCCAGCAGCTTAGACCAGCCTAGCGGCACAGATACGCAGTATTTT
>-|TRBD1|TRBV10-3|TRBJ2-7
CAISLGQVGNYEQYF
TGTGCCATCAGTTTAGGACAGGTAGGAAACTACGAGCAGTACTTC
>-|TRBD1|TRBV6-2/TRBV6-3|TRBJ1-4
CASSATGTGRKKLFF
TGTGCCAGCAGTGCGACCGGGACAGGGAGGAAAAAACTGTTTTTT
>once|TRBD1|TRBV6-5|TRBJ1-2
CASREFGTVYGYTF
TGTGCCAGCAGGGAGTTTGGGACAGTCTATGGCTACACCTTC
>-|-|TRBV20-1|TRBJ1-1
CSGSSTEAFF
TGCAGTGGGAGTTCCACTGAAGCTTTCTTT
>-|-|TRBV6-5|TRBJ2-7
CASRSGTHEQYF
TGTGCCAGCCGTTCGGGAACGCACGAGCAGTACTTC
>-|-|TRBV18|TRBJ2-3
CASSPSVTATDTQYF
TGTGCCAGCTCACCATCAGTCACCGCCACAGATACGCAGTATTTT
>once|TRBD1|TRBV7-2|TRBJ1-1
CASSFDRGGTEAFF
TGTGCCAGCAGCTTCGACAGGGGCGGCACTGAAGCTTTCTTT
>-|TRBD1|TRBV12-3/TRBV12-4|TRBJ1-5
CASGTVRNQPQHF
TGTGCCAGCGGGACAGTCAGGAATCAGCCCCAGCATTTT
>-|-|TRBV3-1/TRBV3-2|TRBJ1-1
CASSQDDRRGREAFF
TGTGCCAGCAGCCAAGATGATAGGCGGGGCAGGGAAGCTTTCTTT
>-|-|TRBV3-1/TRBV3-2|TRBJ2-3
CASSKMGTGGDTQYF
TGTGCCAGCAGCAAGATGGGGACTGGGGGAGATACGCAGTATTTT
>-|-|TRBV5-1|TRBJ1-1
CASSSSGGPTEAFF
TGCGCCAGCAGTTCCTCCGGGGGTCCCACTGAAGCTTTCTTT
>-|-|TRBV19|TRBJ1-1
CASSAREPREAFF
TGTGCCAGTAGTGCCCGGGAACCCCGTGAAGCTTTCTTT
>few|TRBD1|TRBV20-1|TRBJ2-7
CSASGTDRASEQYF
TGCAGTGCTAGTGGGACCGACAGGGCATCCGAGCAGTACTTC
>-|TRBD1|TRBV4-1|TRBJ1-1
CASSQGRGQGVTEAFF
TGCGCCAGCAGCCAAGGTAGGGGACAGGGTGTCACTGAAGCTTTCTTT
>-|-|TRBV12-3/TRBV12-4|TRBJ2-3
CASSFGGSDTQYF
TGTGCCAGCAGTTTTGGGGGGTCAGATACGCAGTATTTT
>-|-|TRBV7-8|TRBJ1-5
CASSAYRVGNQPQHF
TGTGCCAGCAGCGCTTACAGGGTTGGGAATCAGCCCCAGCATTTT
>-|-|TRBV6-5|TRBJ1-2
CARGRGGRDYGYTF
TGTGCCAGAGGGCGGGGGGGGCGCGACTATGGCTACACCTTC
>-|-|TRBV15|TRBJ2-7
CATSLELSYEQYF
TGTGCCACCAGCTTGGAGCTCTCCTACGAGCAGTACTTC
>-|TRBD1|TRBV19|TRBJ1-4
CASSSSGSGGGLFF
TGTGCCAGTAGTTCCAGCGGATCAGGGGGAGGACTGTTTTTT
>-|TRBD1|TRBV2|TRBJ1-2
CASRAGTGNYGYTF
TGTGCCAGCAGAGCCGGGACAGGGAACTATGGCTACACCTTC
>-|-|TRBV18|TRBJ2-7
CASSPSGRATLYEQYF
TGTGCCAGCTCACCATCGGGCAGGGCAACCCTCTACGAGCAGTACTTC
>-|TRBD1|TRBV19|TRBJ1-1
CASSIPSQGWTEAFF
TGTGCCAGTAGTATACCCTCACAGGGGTGGACTGAAGCTTTCTTT
>-|-|TRBV2|TRBJ1-2
CASSDGPVGQGWTF
TGTGCCAGCAGTGATGGTCCGGTGGGGCAGGGCTGGACCTTC
>once|-|TRBV7-9|TRBJ1-2
CASLSKARTGGYTF
TGTGCCAGCCTATCGAAGGCCAGGACTGGTGGCTACACCTTC
>-|-|TRBV5-1|TRBJ2-7
CASSLSGDLGYEQYF
TGCGCCAGCAGCTTATCGGGGGATTTAGGGTACGAGCAGTACTTC
>-|TRBD1|TRBV6-5|TRBJ2-7
CASKKDRGHEQYF
TGTGCCAGCAAGAAGGACAGGGGGCACGAGCAGTACTTC
>-|-|TRBV9|TRBJ2-2
CASNRDTNTGELFF
TGTGCCAGTAACCGGGACACTAACACCGGGGAGCTGTTTTTT
>-|TRBD2|TRBV7-3|TRBJ2-1
CASSLGASGGAHTEQFF
TGTGCCAGCAGCTTAGGCGCTAGCGGGGGGGCCCATACTGAGCAGTTCTTC
>-|TRBD2|TRBV6-1|TRBJ2-3
CASSVGLAGPTDTQYF
TGTGCCAGCAGTGTCGGACTAGCGGGGCCGACAGATACGCAGTATTTT